This T cell receptor (beta chain) came from a study of T cell repertoires in aging, cancer and after chemotherapy. This clonotype was found a few times. Multiplex touch-down PCR with TRB-A/B primers amplified rearranged V-D-J TRB sequences. TCRdb analysed the multiplex PCR reads with MiXCR anew, one entry per CDR3 protein. The sample shows thousands of distinct CDR3 sequences, roughly 20% of them seen only once. The template was genomic DNA from peripheral blood, not RNA. V trimming: 3 bases; J trimming: 2 bases; junction bases outside the gene matches: 5. CDR3 length: 15 amino acids. Germline V CDR1 and CDR2: LNHNV, YYDKDF (reference sequence).

The sequence derives from a human donor with a solid tumor. The specimen was blood. This sequence joins TRBV15 and TRBJ2-7; 9 bases fit TRBD1. The DNA of the CDR3 is TGTGCCACCAGCAGGGGAGGACAGGGGACCTACGAGCAGTACTTC. Protein: CATSRGGQGTYEQYF. The full variable domain, completed using reference TRBV15 and TRBJ2-7, is DAMVIQNPRYQVTQFGKPVTLSCSQTLNHNVMYWYQQKSSQAPKLLFHYYDKDFNNEADTPDNFQSRRPNTSFCFLDIRSPGLGDTAMYLCATSRGGQGTYEQYFGPGTRLTVT.